This TCR beta chain derives from a study of T and B cells in COVID-19 patients. Study background: Of more than 19 active-infection patients, over 9 were critically ill with mechanical ventilation or extracorporeal membrane oxygenation.

CDR3 size: 15 residues. The V segment lost 4 bases and the J segment 3 bases; nucleotides outside the gene matches: 9. Germline CDR1 SGHKS, CDR2 YYEKEE (reference sequence). Regarding the study as a whole: Early severe-case samples and blood from mildly ill patients during symptoms were in short supply. Patients with COVID-19 reportedly showed strongly skewed T cell receptor beta variable and joining gene usage. Active COVID-19 showed highly clonal TRB repertoires; recovery showed diversity and richness above healthy donors.

Multiplex PCR with BIOMED2 TRB-A/B primer pools amplified TRB rearrangements. TCRdb re-analysed the multiplex PCR reads in MiXCR, keeping a single row per CDR3 protein. In the table there are 3,000 or so distinct CDR3 sequences, roughly 30% of which are singletons. TRB was amplified from about 250-500 ng of blood genomic DNA. This clonotype was recorded a few times. Its antigen is unknown. The sequence came from a human donor with active COVID-19. The donor label of this sample is uncertain. The V and J genes are TRBV5-5 and TRBJ1-2; 7 nucleotides match TRBD1. Sequenced sample: blood. The CDR3 loop reads CASSRQGGKDYGYTF. The DNA of the CDR3 is TGTGCCAGCAGCCGGCAGGGGGGTAAGGACTATGGCTACACCTTC.